The 30 T cell receptor beta chains presented below share a single source sample, sequenced in a study of OX40 agonist ivuxolimab in advanced cancers. The repertoire was sequenced with immunoSEQ multiplex PCR; TCRdb's copy has only in-frame clones and lacks some. The sample has under 80,000 clones; 92% are singletons. The sequences come from CD4+ or CD8+ T cells sorted from blood, collected in a trial of the OX40 agonist ivuxolimab. The receptor source for this set is an adult with an advanced solid tumor such as melanoma, head and neck, liver or kidney cancer.

This clone is medium-sized (0.01 to 0.1%) in the sample. V gene TRBV6-1 combines with J gene TRBJ1-1, with D possibly matching TRBD1 (6 bases). The CDR3 spans 15 residues. Germline assignment: CDR1 MNHNS and CDR2 SASEGT. V lost 0 bases to trimming and J lost 10 bases, with 18 bases between them. The CDR3 region has the DNA TGTGCCAGCAGTGAAGCGGTAGAGGGGGATTCAGGAGCTTTCTTT. Translated: CASSEAVEGDSGAFF.

V gene TRBV7-8 combines with J gene TRBJ2-1; unclear D gene. The CDR3 loop spans 14 amino acids. The V and J ends lost 3 bases and 4 bases respectively, with 10 bases between them. Germline CDR1 reads SGHVS; CDR2 reads FQNEAQ. CDR3 loop: CASSFPSLYNEQFF. In DNA, the CDR3 is TGTGCCAGCAGCTTTCCGTCACTTTACAATGAGCAGTTCTTC.

This chain uses TRBV11-1 with TRBJ2-5; D might be TRBD2 (6 bases). Trimming cost V 1 base and J 5 bases, with 14 bases left between them. The CDR3 is 15 amino acids. The germline CDR1 and CDR2 sequences are SGHAT and FQDESV (reference sequence). The CDR3 spells CASSLVAGLGETQYF. The DNA of the CDR3 is TGTGCCAGCAGCTTAGTGGCGGGGCTGGGGGAGACCCAGTACTTC.

The chain carries TRBV19 and TRBJ2-2; 8 positions match TRBD1. The V gene end was trimmed by 9 bases and the J gene end by 3 bases; junction bases not matched to a gene: 9. This CDR3 contains 15 residues. Germline CDR1 is LNHDA and CDR2 is SQIVND (reference sequence). The CDR3 DNA reads TGTGCCAGCTCCACGGACAGGGAGGACACCGGGGAGCTGTTTTTT. Translation gives CASSTDREDTGELFF.

The chain recombines TRBV14 with TRBJ2-3; a possible D gene is TRBD2 (6 bases). V was pared by 4 bases and J by 5 bases, with 19 bases between. Germline V lookup: CDR1 SGHDN, CDR2 FVKESK. CDR3 size: 16 residues. The CDR3 coding sequence is TGTGCCAGCAGCCCCCAGGAAAGTGGGGGGATAGATACGCAGTATTTT. Translation gives CASSPQESGGIDTQYF. The full variable domain, rest sourced from reference TRBV14 and TRBJ2-3, is EAGVTQFPSHSVIEKGQTVTLRCDPISGHDNLYWYRRVMGKEIKFLLHFVKESKQDESGMPNNRFLAERTGGTYSTLKVQPAELEDSGVYFCASSPQESGGIDTQYFGPGTRLTVL.

The chain recombines TRBV7-9 with TRBJ2-2, with 10 positions matching TRBD1. The trim removed 6 bases at V and 4 bases at J, leaving 5 bases unmatched. The CDR3 has 15 amino acids. Germline V lookup: CDR1 SEHNR, CDR2 FQNEAQ (reference sequence). The DNA of the CDR3 is TGTGCCAGCAGGTCGACAGGGGGCTTCACCGGGGAGCTGTTTTTT. It encodes CASRSTGGFTGELFF.

The chain is built from TRBV27 and TRBJ2-7; D ambiguous. This CDR3 comprises 13 residues. Trimming cost V 6 bases and J 2 bases, with 11 bases left between them. The germline CDR1 and CDR2 sequences are MNHEY and SMNVEV (reference sequence). The CDR3 reads CASRGMGPYEQYF. DNA for the CDR3: TGTGCCAGCAGGGGTATGGGTCCCTACGAGCAGTACTTC.

The chain recombines TRBV7-8 with TRBJ2-1; a weak D match, TRBD2 (5 bases). Germline lookup yields CDR1 SGHVS and CDR2 FQNEAQ. V was pared by 5 bases and J by 0 bases, with 14 bases between. The CDR3 is 16 amino acids. The CDR3 loop is CASSPDAGSSYNEQFF. CDR3 sequence (DNA): TGTGCCAGCAGCCCCGATGCGGGCTCCTCCTACAATGAGCAGTTCTTC.

The genes are TRBV27 and TRBJ2-7; 7 nucleotides align to TRBD2. The junction had 8 bases not matched to a gene; V was cut back by 7 bases and J by 5 bases. The germline gives CDR1 MNHEY, CDR2 SMNVEV (reference sequence). The CDR3 consists of 13 residues. CDR3 nucleotides: TGTGCCAGCACCGGGGGGTGGGGTGACGAGCAGTACTTC. Its translation: CASTGGWGDEQYF.

V is TRBV19 and J is TRBJ2-2, with 10 bases lining up with TRBD1. The CDR3 covers 15 residues. With 4 bases clipped from V and 7 bases from J, the junction kept 6 bases outside the gene matches. From germline, CDR1 is LNHDA and CDR2 SQIVND (reference sequence). The CDR3 loop reads CASSTGQGFIGELFF. CDR3 bases: TGTGCCAGTAGTACGGGACAGGGGTTTATCGGGGAGCTGTTTTTT.

The chain recombines TRBV7-9 with TRBJ2-7, with 7 bases lining up with TRBD1. This CDR3 contains 15 residues. J gave up 6 bases and V 5 bases, and 13 bases lay outside the gene matches. From germline, CDR1 is SEHNR and CDR2 FQNEAQ (reference sequence). Here the CDR3 DNA reads TGTGCCAGCAGCGGACCAGGGGGTTCCGTCCGCGAGCAGTACTTC. Protein sequence: CASSGPGGSVREQYF.

The chain has TRBV7-6 and TRBJ1-3, with 7 positions matching TRBD1. J was trimmed by 0 bases and V by 6 bases; bases with no gene match: 8. CDR3 length: 16 amino acids. Germline assignment: CDR1 SGHVS and CDR2 FNYEAQ. The CDR3 loop is CASRPDPGGSGNTIYF. CDR3 nucleotides: TGTGCCAGCAGACCAGACCCAGGGGGCTCTGGAAACACCATATATTTT.

The chain employs TRBV7-9 and TRBJ1-4; maybe TRBD1 (6 bases). Deletions cut 4 bases from V and 0 bases from J, with 9 bases between. The CDR3 covers 15 residues. Per germline, CDR1 SEHNR and CDR2 FQNEAQ (reference sequence). The CDR3 sequence: CASSYGQSTNEKLFF. CDR3 bases: TGTGCCAGCAGCTACGGACAGTCAACTAATGAAAAACTGTTTTTT.

The V and J genes are TRBV28 and TRBJ2-3; D unresolved. The length of the CDR3 is 14 residues. In germline, CDR1 is MDHEN, CDR2 SYDVKM. V was cut by 1 base and J by 5 bases, with 10 bases left in between. The CDR3 DNA follows: TGTGCCAGCAGTTTATTGATAGGTGGAGATACGCAGTATTTT. Its protein is CASSLLIGGDTQYF.

The J gene is TRBJ1-2, the V gene TRBV27, with D possibly matching TRBD1 (6 bases). This CDR3 is 14 amino acids long. In germline, CDR1 is MNHEY, CDR2 SMNVEV (reference sequence). Trimming cost V 3 bases and J 8 bases, with 16 bases left between them. The CDR3 nucleotides read TGTGCCAGCAGTTTCGTTGCACAGGGTGGGGGCTACACCTTC. Translation gives CASSFVAQGGGYTF.

The chain combines TRBV5-6 with TRBJ1-5, with D possibly being TRBD1 (6 bases). Trimming shortened V by 4 bases and J by 4 bases, and 21 bases separated the two germline ends. The length of the CDR3 is 17 residues. The germline CDR1 and CDR2 sequences are SGHDT and YYEEEE. The CDR3 DNA sequence: TGTGCCAGCAGCCCGGGAGGTATAGGACAGACTAATCAGCCCCAGCATTTT. This gives the protein CASSPGGIGQTNQPQHF.

The chain joins TRBV7-6 to TRBJ2-7; TRBD2 agrees at 9 bases. With 1 base clipped from V and 0 bases from J, the junction kept 10 bases outside the gene matches. The CDR3 extends over 18 amino acids. CDR1 is SGHVS and CDR2 is FNYEAQ in the germline V gene. The CDR3 protein is CASSLVASGGPSSYEQYF. CDR3 nucleotides: TGTGCCAGCAGCTTAGTAGCCAGCGGGGGGCCTAGCTCCTACGAGCAGTACTTC.

This clone showed up just once. The J gene is TRBJ2-5, the V gene TRBV30; 16 bases line up with TRBD2. Losses at the gene ends were 2 bases for V and 1 base for J; bases not matched to a gene: 7. Germline assignment: CDR1 GTSNPN and CDR2 SVGIG (reference sequence). CDR3 length: 18 residues. The CDR3 nucleotides are TGTGCCTGGAGTTCCCCGGGACTAGCGGGGGGGTTCCAAGAGACCCAGTACTTC. Its translation is CAWSSPGLAGGFQETQYF.

The chain is built from TRBV6-1 and TRBJ1-2; possible D gene TRBD1, 5 bases. The germline CDR1 and CDR2 sequences are MNHNS and SASEGT. The CDR3 consists of 14 residues. V lost 8 bases and J lost 2, with 15 bases in between. The CDR3 is CASPAGTDNYGYTF. As DNA, the CDR3 is TGTGCCAGCCCCGCAGGGACGGACAACTATGGCTACACCTTC.

The rearrangement uses TRBV27 and TRBJ1-1; D is unclear. V was shortened by 5 bases and J by 1 base, with 11 bases between the two germline ends. CDR1 and CDR2 from the germline V gene are MNHEY and SMNVEV (reference sequence). There are 14 residues in the CDR3. CDR3 residues: CASSILYSNTEAFF. The CDR3, as DNA: TGTGCCAGCAGTATTTTATACTCGAACACTGAAGCTTTCTTT.

The J gene is TRBJ2-7, the V gene TRBV7-8, with D unresolved. With 3 bases removed from V and 0 bases from J, the gap between germline ends came to 9 bases. The CDR3 contains 14 residues. Germline CDR1 and CDR2: SGHVS and FQNEAQ. CDR3 DNA sequence: TGTGCCAGCAGCTTTCGGCAGATCTCCTACGAGCAGTACTTC. Translating gives CASSFRQISYEQYF.

V and J are TRBV27 and TRBJ2-3; 7 bases agree with TRBD2. Germline CDR1 and CDR2: MNHEY and SMNVEV (reference sequence). The V gene end was trimmed by 8 bases and the J gene end by 2 bases; junction bases not matched to a gene: 10. The CDR3 loop spans 15 amino acids. CDR3 region: CASGDLAVNTDTQYF. Written as DNA, the CDR3 is TGTGCCAGCGGTGACCTAGCGGTGAACACAGATACGCAGTATTTT.

This rearrangement joins TRBV27 to TRBJ2-7, with TRBD1 matching 9 bases. Germline V gene lookup returns CDR1 MNHEY and CDR2 SMNVEV (reference sequence). V shed 0 bases, J shed 2 bases, and the junction held 5 bases outside the gene matches. The CDR3 loop spans 16 amino acids. DNA of the CDR3: TGTGCCAGCAGTTTATCGTTGGGACAGGGTGCCTACGAGCAGTACTTC. The encoded protein is CASSLSLGQGAYEQYF.

The V and J genes are TRBV5-1 and TRBJ1-1; D gene uncertain. In germline, CDR1 is SGHRS, CDR2 YFSETQ. The CDR3 contains 15 residues. V was trimmed by 0 bases and J by 2 bases, leaving 11 bases between them. The CDR3 nucleotides are TGCGCCAGCAGCTTGGCGTCGGGGATAAACACTGAAGCTTTCTTT. This sequence encodes CASSLASGINTEAFF. Based on the CDR3 plus reference TRBV5-1 and TRBJ1-1, the full variable domain is KAGVTQTPRYLIKTRGQQVTLSCSPISGHRSVSWYQQTPGQGLQFLFEYFSETQRNKGNFPGRFSGRQFSNSRSEMNVSTLELGDSALYLCASSLASGINTEAFFGQGTRLTVV.

The chain combines TRBV29-1 with TRBJ2-7, with TRBD1 matching 9 bases. The J segment lost 2 bases and the V segment lost 7 bases, leaving 6 bases of the junction unmatched. CDR3 length equals 13 residues. Germline loops: CDR1 SQVTM, CDR2 ANQGSEA. The CDR3 reads CSGRTGATYEQYF. CDR3 DNA sequence: TGCAGCGGGAGGACAGGGGCCACCTACGAGCAGTACTTC.

The V call is TRBV7-6, the J call TRBJ2-1, with 7 nucleotides matching TRBD2. The CDR3 is made up of 20 amino acids. Trimming at V came to 1 base and at J to 2 bases, leaving 17 bases not matched to a gene. The germline V gene encodes CDR1 SGHVS and CDR2 FNYEAQ. CDR3 nucleotide sequence: TGTGCCAGCAGCTTAGAACGGGTTTATGGTAGCGGGCCGCCCTACAATGAGCAGTTCTTC. Protein: CASSLERVYGSGPPYNEQFF.

This rearrangement joins TRBV4-3 to TRBJ1-2; no clear D gene. CDR3 length: 17 amino acids. The V end was cut by 0 bases, the J end by 5 bases, with 19 bases between. CDR1 LGHNA and CDR2 YSLEER come from the germline V gene. The DNA of the CDR3 is TGCGCCAGCAGCCAAGATCCCCCCCAAGGAGAAGAATATGGCTACACCTTC. The encoded protein is CASSQDPPQGEEYGYTF.

The chain joins TRBV6-5 to TRBJ2-3, with TRBD1 identical over 11 bases. V shed 5 bases and J 7 bases; nucleotides not matched to a gene: 5. The germline V gene encodes CDR1 MNHEY and CDR2 SVGAGI. The CDR3 extends over 14 amino acids. CDR3 amino acids: CASSTGQGANTQYF. Here the CDR3 DNA reads TGTGCCAGCAGTACCGGACAGGGGGCGAATACGCAGTATTTT.

The chain carries TRBV12-2 and TRBJ1-6. TRBV12-2 is an annotated pseudogene. This CDR3 contains 16 residues. CDR3 in amino acids: CASRLEGPKRSSPLHF. The CDR3 region has the DNA TGTGCAAGTCGCTTAGAGGGACCCAAAAGAAGTTCACCCCTCCACTTT.

The gene calls are TRBV9 and TRBJ2-3; TRBD2 aligns across 10 bases. V gave up 3 bases and J gave up 5 bases; unmatched junction bases: 6. The V gene's germline CDR1 is SGDLS and CDR2 YYNGEE. The length of the CDR3 is 15 residues. CDR3 protein: CASSAERGGQDTQYF. CDR3 bases: TGTGCCAGCAGCGCCGAGCGGGGGGGCCAAGATACGCAGTATTTT.